The 17 T cell receptor beta chains below were found in one sample sequenced in a study of blood T cell repertoires in COVID-19. TCRdb keeps only in-frame clones here, not all; method: immunoSEQ multiplex PCR. The sample records approximately 30,000 clones, roughly 85% being singletons. The sequenced material came from peripheral blood. These receptors came from a human donor in a cohort sampled during active COVID-19.

The CDR3 spells CASSERVPKETQYF. In DNA form, the CDR3 reads TGTGCCAGCAGTGAAAGAGTCCCGAAAGAGACCCAGTACTTC. The chain has TRBV6-1 and TRBJ2-5; D unclear. The CDR3 loop spans 14 amino acids. CDR1 is MNHNS and CDR2 is SASEGT in the germline V gene. The V end was cut by 2 bases, the J end by 3 bases, with 10 bases between.

This rearrangement joins TRBV10-3 to TRBJ1-4, with D unclear. V was cut by 11 bases and J by 0 bases, with 13 bases left in between. This CDR3 is 14 amino acids long. CDR1 ENHRY and CDR2 SYGVKD come from the germline V gene. CDR3 nucleotide sequence: TGTGCCGCCGCGGGGAGCACAACTAATGAAAAACTGTTTTTT. The encoded protein is CAAAGSTTNEKLFF.

The chain joins TRBV10-2 to TRBJ1-1; D not certain. V lost 3 bases, J lost 0 bases, and 8 bases lay in between. Germline loops: CDR1 WSHSY, CDR2 SAAADI. The CDR3 extends over 14 amino acids. CDR3 bases: TGCGCCAGCAGTGAAGTGAGAATGAACACTGAAGCTTTCTTT. Residues: CASSEVRMNTEAFF.

V is TRBV25-1 and J is TRBJ2-5; 9 bases map to TRBD2. Germline-derived CDR1 and CDR2 are MGHDK and SYGVNS. Trimming took 1 base from V and 1 from J; bases not matched to a gene: 7. The CDR3 covers 17 residues. For the CDR3, the DNA is TGTGCCAGCAGTGAATCGATTCTAGCGGGGCTCCAAGAGACCCAGTACTTC. As protein: CASSESILAGLQETQYF.

The V call is TRBV5-1, the J call TRBJ1-1; maybe TRBD1 (6 bases). Germline V gene sequence: CDR1 SGHRS, CDR2 YFSETQ. The V end was cut by 4 bases, the J end by 1 base, with 14 bases between. The CDR3 loop spans 15 amino acids. This CDR3 is CASSPETGSNTEAFF. In DNA, the CDR3 is TGCGCCAGCAGCCCGGAGACAGGTTCGAACACTGAAGCTTTCTTT.

V usage is TRBV7-6 and J usage is TRBJ2-1; 7 nucleotides line up with TRBD1. The germline V gene has CDR1 SGHVS and CDR2 FNYEAQ. This CDR3 region has 14 residues. V lost 1 base and J lost 8; bases outside the gene matches: 5. The DNA for the CDR3 is TGTGCCAGCAGCTTAGGACAGGGTGAGGATGAGCAGTTCTTC. Protein product: CASSLGQGEDEQFF. The variable domain in full, with the rest retrieved from reference TRBV7-6 and TRBJ2-1, is GAGVSQSPRYKVTKRGQDVALRCDPISGHVSLYWYRQALGQGPEFLTYFNYEAQQDKSGLPNDRFSAERPEGSISTLTIQRTEQRDSAMYRCASSLGQGEDEQFFGPGTRLTVL.

The chain employs TRBV11-3 and TRBJ2-1, with 9 bases that match TRBD2. The CDR3 extends over 13 amino acids. Trimming took 6 bases from V and 9 from J; bases not matched to a gene: 6. Germline-derived CDR1 and CDR2 are SGHNT and YENEEA. CDR3 nucleotides: TGTGCCAGCAGACTAGCGGGTTTAAGTGAGCAGTTCTTC. Translating it yields CASRLAGLSEQFF.

This rearrangement joins TRBV7-8 to TRBJ1-1, with D tentatively TRBD1 (6 bases). The CDR3 extends over 14 amino acids. The germline V gene encodes CDR1 SGHVS and CDR2 FQNEAQ. Trimming stripped 3 bases from V and 4 bases from J, with 12 bases between. The CDR3 reads CASSFTGISTEAFF. As DNA, the CDR3 is TGTGCCAGCAGCTTCACAGGGATTTCCACTGAAGCTTTCTTT. Based on the CDR3 plus reference TRBV7-8 and TRBJ1-1, the full variable domain is GAGVSQSPRYKVAKRGQDVALRCDPISGHVSLFWYQQALGQGPEFLTYFQNEAQLDKSGLPSDRFFAERPEGSVSTLKIQRTQQEDSAVYLCASSFTGISTEAFFGQGTRLTVV.

The J gene is TRBJ2-5, the V gene TRBV3-1 (or the pseudogene TRBV3-2); 8 positions agree with TRBD2. The V and J ends lost 10 bases and 2 bases, in that order; junction bases with no gene match: 12. This CDR3 region has 15 residues. Germline V CDR1 and CDR2: LGHDT, YNNKEL (reference sequence). The CDR3 sequence: CATGAGGPPQETQYF. DNA for the CDR3: TGTGCCACCGGGGCGGGGGGCCCCCCGCAAGAGACCCAGTACTTC.

This sequence joins TRBV5-6 and TRBJ1-1, with D hard to call. The CDR3 extends over 14 amino acids. Germline V gene sequence: CDR1 SGHDT, CDR2 YYEEEE. The germline V and J ends were trimmed by 3 bases and 0 bases, with 9 bases remaining between them. The DNA for the CDR3 is TGTGCCAGCAGCTATTTAACGGTGAACACTGAAGCTTTCTTT. Its translation: CASSYLTVNTEAFF.

This CDR3 is CASKIQGGQTQYF. CDR3 nucleotide sequence: TGTGCCAGCAAAATACAGGGCGGGCAGACCCAGTACTTC. This chain uses TRBV6-5 with TRBJ2-5; maybe TRBD1 (6 bases). The CDR3 is 13 amino acids. V was trimmed by 7 bases and J by 6 bases, leaving 15 bases between them. Germline V gene lookup returns CDR1 MNHEY and CDR2 SVGAGI.

The chain is built from TRBV11-3 and TRBJ2-5; TRBD1 might be the D (5 bases). V was shortened by 8 bases and J by 3 bases, with 13 bases between the two germline ends. This CDR3 has 13 residues. Per germline, CDR1 SGHNT and CDR2 YENEEA. Here the CDR3 reads CASGRQTKETQYF. The CDR3 DNA follows: TGTGCCAGCGGAAGACAGACGAAAGAGACCCAGTACTTC.

J is TRBJ1-2 and V is TRBV3-1 (or the pseudogene TRBV3-2), with 8 bases that match TRBD1. The CDR3 covers 15 residues. V shed 1 base, J shed 6 bases, and the junction held 7 bases outside the gene matches. CDR1 is LGHDT and CDR2 is YNNKEL in the germline V gene (reference sequence). The CDR3 coding sequence is TGTGCCAGCAGCCAAGTGCGGCAGGGGGCGGATGGCTACACCTTC. It is translated as CASSQVRQGADGYTF.

This clone was counted a few times. The CDR3 sequence is CASSVQLTDTQYF. DNA for the CDR3: TGTGCCAGCAGTGTACAGCTCACAGATACGCAGTATTTT. This chain uses TRBV25-1 with TRBJ2-3, with D unclear. This CDR3 spans 13 amino acids. Deletions cut 4 bases from V and 2 bases from J, with 7 bases between. CDR1 is MGHDK, CDR2 SYGVNS, per germline.

The genes are TRBV7-9 and TRBJ1-2, with 7 positions matching TRBD1. Losses at the gene ends were 4 bases for V and 4 bases for J; bases not matched to a gene: 9. This CDR3 is built from 15 residues. Per germline, CDR1 SEHNR and CDR2 FQNEAQ (reference sequence). CDR3 bases: TGTGCCAGCAGCTCGGACCACAGGGGTGGCTATGGCTACACCTTC. Translating it yields CASSSDHRGGYGYTF.

The V call is TRBV7-2, the J call TRBJ2-3; tentative D call: TRBD2 (5 bases). The CDR3 runs to 19 residues. Per germline, CDR1 SGHTA and CDR2 FQGNSA. Deletions cut 3 bases from V and 2 bases from J, with 24 bases between. CDR3 in DNA: TGTGCCAGCAGCTTCGGGCCCGCTAAGCGGAATCGGTTCACAGATACGCAGTATTTT. It encodes CASSFGPAKRNRFTDTQYF.

Only one count was recorded for this clone. This rearrangement joins TRBV20-1 to TRBJ2-7, with TRBD2 matching over 9 bases. CDR1 and CDR2 from the germline V gene are DFQATT and SNEGSKA (reference sequence). J was trimmed by 7 bases and V by 3 bases; bases with no gene match: 13. The CDR3 consists of 15 residues. CDR3 loop: CSASVSGTSRVEQYF. CDR3 DNA sequence: TGCAGTGCTAGTGTATCCGGGACTAGCCGGGTTGAGCAGTACTTC.